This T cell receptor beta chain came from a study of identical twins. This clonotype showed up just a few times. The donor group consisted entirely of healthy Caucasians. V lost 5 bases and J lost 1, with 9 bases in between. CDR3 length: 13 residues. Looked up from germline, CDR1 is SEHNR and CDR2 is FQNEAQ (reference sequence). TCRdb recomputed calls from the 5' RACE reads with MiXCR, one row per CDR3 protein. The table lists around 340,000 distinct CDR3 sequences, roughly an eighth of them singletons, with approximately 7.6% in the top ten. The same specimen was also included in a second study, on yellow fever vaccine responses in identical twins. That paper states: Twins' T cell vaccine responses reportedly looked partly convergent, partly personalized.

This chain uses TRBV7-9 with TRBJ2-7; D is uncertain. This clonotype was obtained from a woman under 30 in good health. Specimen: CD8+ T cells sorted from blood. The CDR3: CASSPLRSYEQYF. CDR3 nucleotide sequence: TGTGCCAGCAGCCCCCTGAGGTCCTACGAGCAGTACTTC.